Below are 29 T cell receptor beta chains sequenced from a single sample in a study of cytomegalovirus exposure and HLA in healthy donors. Repertoires were generated with immunoSEQ multiplex PCR, while TCRdb's copy carries only in-frame clones and drops some. In the table there are about 330,000 clones, 70% to 90% of which are singletons. The specimen was PBMCs. The source of these receptors is a woman aged 18-29 years in good health and CMV-seronegative.

J is TRBJ2-4 and V is TRBV27; the D is unclear. The germline CDR1 and CDR2 sequences are MNHEY and SMNVEV (reference sequence). This CDR3 is built from 15 residues. Trimming stripped 2 bases from V and 8 bases from J, with 16 bases between. The CDR3 here is CASSLAGRYVDIQYF. The CDR3 region has the DNA TGTGCCAGCAGTTTAGCTGGCAGGTATGTGGACATTCAGTACTTC.

The chain combines TRBV7-9 with TRBJ2-7; D might be TRBD1 (6 bases). This CDR3 comprises 18 residues. Looked up from germline, CDR1 is SEHNR and CDR2 is FQNEAQ (reference sequence). V was shortened by 0 bases and J by 4 bases, with 22 bases between the two germline ends. The CDR3 DNA is TGTGCCAGCAGCTTAGCGGGGGCTGGGACGTCGGATTCATACGAGCAGTACTTC. It is translated as CASSLAGAGTSDSYEQYF.

The rearrangement links TRBV13 to TRBJ2-7; 9 positions match TRBD1. Germline V gene lookup returns CDR1 PRHDT and CDR2 FYEKMQ (reference sequence). CDR3 size: 17 residues. The V gene end was trimmed by 5 bases and the J gene end by 4 bases; junction bases not matched to a gene: 15. For the CDR3, the DNA is TGTGCCAGCAGCCGGAGCCCAGAGGGACAGGGAACTTACGAGCAGTACTTC. Residues: CASSRSPEGQGTYEQYF.

This chain links TRBV18 with TRBJ2-1; 10 nucleotides match TRBD2. This CDR3 has 18 residues. Germline assignment: CDR1 KGHSH and CDR2 LQKENI. Unmatched junction bases numbered 17, after V lost 5 bases and J lost 7 bases. The CDR3 DNA reads as TGTGCCAGCTCATCTATGACTGGCCTAGCGGGAGAGGCGAATGAGCAGTTCTTC. Translating it yields CASSSMTGLAGEANEQFF.

V is TRBV7-3 and J is TRBJ2-1; D unresolved. The V gene lost 1 base and the J gene lost 4 bases, with 8 bases spanning the gap. CDR3 size: 14 residues. Germline V gene sequence: CDR1 SGHTA, CDR2 FQGTGA. The CDR3 region is CASSLRHLYNEQFF. The DNA for the CDR3 is TGTGCCAGCAGCTTAAGGCATTTATACAATGAGCAGTTCTTC.

In the case of this clone: The same CDR3 can be traced to other DNA sequences in this sample. The chain recombines TRBV9 with TRBJ2-7; 11 bases match TRBD2. Germline V gene lookup returns CDR1 SGDLS and CDR2 YYNGEE. V shed 4 bases and J 4 bases; nucleotides not matched to a gene: 7. There are 15 residues in the CDR3. Written as DNA, the CDR3 is TGTGCCAGCAGCCCCAGACTAGCGGGGCTGTACGAGCAGTACTTC. This encodes CASSPRLAGLYEQYF.

J is TRBJ2-2 and V is TRBV7-2; 7 bases fit TRBD2. This CDR3 comprises 15 residues. In germline, CDR1 is SGHTA, CDR2 FQGNSA. The J segment lost 1 base and the V segment lost 5 bases, leaving 4 bases of the junction unmatched. The CDR3 DNA reads TGTGCCAGCAGCGCGGGCGGGAGGAACACCGGGGAGCTGTTTTTT. It translates to CASSAGGRNTGELFF.

The sample holds one count of this clone. The chain couples TRBV27 to TRBJ2-5; 8 nucleotides line up with TRBD1. Germline V lookup: CDR1 MNHEY, CDR2 SMNVEV (reference sequence). Trimming took 2 bases from V and 4 from J; bases not matched to a gene: 3. CDR3 length: 14 amino acids. CDR3 protein: CASSLRTGLETQYF. Here the CDR3 DNA reads TGTGCCAGCAGTTTACGGACAGGGTTAGAGACCCAGTACTTC.

This clone was counted once. V usage is TRBV14 and J usage is TRBJ2-1; 13 nucleotides match TRBD2. The CDR3 contains 17 residues. The junction had 7 bases not matched to a gene; V was cut back by 1 base and J by 7 bases. Per germline, CDR1 SGHDN and CDR2 FVKESK. The CDR3 is CASSQGRTSGSWNEQFF. As DNA, the CDR3 is TGTGCCAGCAGCCAAGGCAGGACTAGCGGGAGTTGGAATGAGCAGTTCTTC.

The chain links TRBV7-2 to TRBJ2-7, with 9 nucleotides matching TRBD2. V shed 7 bases, J shed 6 bases, and the junction held 10 bases outside the gene matches. This CDR3 contains 14 residues. Germline V gives CDR1 SGHTA, CDR2 FQGNSA. Written as DNA, the CDR3 is TGTGCCAGCACCACGGGACTAGCAAGTTCCGAGCAGTACTTC. It translates to CASTTGLASSEQYF.

The chain recombines TRBV7-6 with TRBJ1-5; a possible D gene is TRBD1 (6 bases). Germline lookup yields CDR1 SGHVS and CDR2 FNYEAQ. V was pared by 2 bases and J by 6 bases, with 14 bases between. CDR3 length: 15 amino acids. The CDR3 is CASSLTGGEGQPQHF. The CDR3 DNA is TGTGCCAGCAGCTTAACGGGGGGCGAGGGTCAGCCCCAGCATTTT.

This rearrangement joins TRBV2 to TRBJ1-2; possibly TRBD1 for D (5 bases). Looked up from germline, CDR1 is SNHLY and CDR2 is FYNNEI. Trimming pared 5 bases from V and 5 bases from J, leaving 15 bases between. The CDR3 runs 14 residues. CDR3 sequence reads: CASSNRRGKYGYTF. The CDR3 nucleotides are TGTGCCAGCAGTAATCGAAGGGGAAAGTATGGCTACACCTTC.

This clone was counted between two and nine times. The V gene is TRBV2, the J gene TRBJ2-7, with 9 bases that match TRBD1. Germline assignment: CDR1 SNHLY and CDR2 FYNNEI. This CDR3 is built from 12 residues. V shed 8 bases, J shed 5 bases, and the junction held 4 bases outside the gene matches. The CDR3 region is CASGTGLHEQYF. CDR3 coding DNA: TGTGCCAGCGGGACAGGGCTTCACGAGCAGTACTTC.

The chain is built from TRBV29-1 and TRBJ2-1, with TRBD2 identical over 8 bases. The germline V gene encodes CDR1 SQVTM and CDR2 ANQGSEA. The CDR3 runs 15 residues. The V gene end was trimmed by 7 bases and the J gene end by 0 bases; junction bases not matched to a gene: 8. CDR3 bases: TGCAGCGCGGGGGGGCGTTTAAGCTCCTACAATGAGCAGTTCTTC. This gives the protein CSAGGRLSSYNEQFF.

The V call is TRBV29-1, the J call TRBJ1-1; TRBD1 matches 9 bases. This CDR3 region has 13 residues. V was clipped by 5 bases and J by 3 bases; unmatched bases: 4. Germline CDR1 and CDR2: SQVTM and ANQGSEA. In DNA form, the CDR3 reads TGCAGCGTTCACAGGACAGGGGACACTGAAGCTTTCTTT. This translates into CSVHRTGDTEAFF.

This chain uses TRBV28 with TRBJ2-7, with 13 bases lining up with TRBD2. V lost 2 bases and J lost 2; bases outside the gene matches: 3. The CDR3 spans 16 residues. Germline V gene lookup returns CDR1 MDHEN and CDR2 SYDVKM. CDR3 bases: TGTGCCAGCAGTTTAACTAGCGGGAGGGCGCCCTACGAGCAGTACTTC. Protein product: CASSLTSGRAPYEQYF.

The chain recombines TRBV4-1 with TRBJ2-7; D is uncertain. This CDR3 is 13 amino acids long. V dropped 1 base and J dropped 2 bases, with 6 bases sitting between them. CDR1 and CDR2 from the germline V gene are MGHRA and YSYEKL. The CDR3: CASSQVTAYEQYF. CDR3 nucleotides: TGCGCCAGCAGCCAAGTAACAGCCTACGAGCAGTACTTC.

The chain uses TRBV6-6 and TRBJ2-1; 13 bases are shared with TRBD2. Germline loops: CDR1 MNHNY, CDR2 SVGAGI (reference sequence). The V gene end was trimmed by 5 bases and the J gene end by 5 bases; junction bases not matched to a gene: 3. The CDR3 is 15 residues long. CDR3 amino acids: CASSTGTSGNNEQFF. In nucleotides, the CDR3 is TGTGCCAGCAGTACCGGGACTAGCGGGAACAATGAGCAGTTCTTC.

The J gene is TRBJ2-7, the V gene TRBV9; D is possibly TRBD2 (8 bases). The CDR3 contains 14 residues. The germline gives CDR1 SGDLS, CDR2 YYNGEE. V lost 0 bases, J lost 9 bases, and 16 bases lay in between. CDR3 DNA: TGTGCCAGCAGCGTAGGAGCGGGAGCAGGGGGGCAGTACTTC. It translates to CASSVGAGAGGQYF.

The chain recombines TRBV5-6 with TRBJ2-3; D remains unclear. The length of the CDR3 is 15 residues. Trimming shortened V by 4 bases and J by 0 bases, and 12 bases separated the two germline ends. CDR1 SGHDT and CDR2 YYEEEE come from the germline V gene. DNA of the CDR3: TGTGCCAGCAGCCCCCTCTTCTCTAGCACAGATACGCAGTATTTT. This gives the protein CASSPLFSSTDTQYF.

This chain links TRBV18 with TRBJ2-3, with 11 bases lining up with TRBD2. With 1 base clipped from V and 7 bases from J, the junction kept 10 bases outside the gene matches. CDR3 length: 17 residues. Per the germline V gene, CDR1 is KGHSH and CDR2 is LQKENI. CDR3 loop: CASSPRPTSGSSNTQYF. The DNA for the CDR3 is TGTGCCAGCTCACCACGCCCCACTAGCGGGAGTTCGAATACGCAGTATTTT. Filled out from reference TRBV18 and TRBJ2-3, the complete variable domain reads NAGVMQNPRHLVRRRGQEARLRCSPMKGHSHVYWYRQLPEEGLKFMVYLQKENIIDESGMPKERFSAEFPKEGPSILRIQQVVRGDSAAYFCASSPRPTSGSSNTQYFGPGTRLTVL.

The chain uses TRBV7-9 and TRBJ1-4; no clear D. The CDR3 is 14 residues long. Trimming took off 2 bases at V and 8 bases at J, with 12 bases between the two ends. Looked up from germline, CDR1 is SEHNR and CDR2 is FQNEAQ (reference sequence). CDR3: CASSLNPAGEKLFF. The DNA for the CDR3 is TGTGCCAGCAGCTTAAACCCCGCGGGGGAAAAACTGTTTTTT. The whole variable domain, filled in from reference TRBV7-9 and TRBJ1-4, reads DTGVSQNPRHKITKRGQNVTFRCDPISEHNRLYWYRQTLGQGPEFLTYFQNEAQLEKSRLLSDRFSAERPKGSFSTLEIQRTEQGDSAMYLCASSLNPAGEKLFFGSGTQLSVL.

This clone was recorded only once. The chain carries TRBV7-9 and TRBJ1-1, with D perhaps matching TRBD1 (6 bases). The CDR3 has 15 residues. Germline assignment: CDR1 SEHNR and CDR2 FQNEAQ (reference sequence). V was shortened by 1 base and J by 3 bases, with 12 bases between the two germline ends. The CDR3 is CASSLGAPGDTEAFF. CDR3 in DNA: TGTGCCAGCAGCTTAGGGGCTCCAGGGGACACTGAAGCTTTCTTT.

The CDR3 bases are TGTGCCAGCAGCTTAGCAGGGACTAGCGGGAGGATGGGGCAAGAGACCCAGTACTTC. It is translated as CASSLAGTSGRMGQETQYF. The rearrangement links TRBV13 to TRBJ2-5, with 15 bases identical to TRBD2. V gave up 1 base and J gave up 2 bases; unmatched junction bases: 8. The V gene's germline CDR1 is PRHDT and CDR2 FYEKMQ (reference sequence). The CDR3 length is 19 residues.

V usage is TRBV9 and J usage is TRBJ2-2, with 7 bases identical to TRBD1. CDR3 length: 15 residues. V dropped 3 bases and J dropped 5; count of bases not matched to a gene: 7. Germline loops: CDR1 SGDLS, CDR2 YYNGEE. In DNA, the CDR3 is TGTGCCAGCAGCGCTCCCGGGACAGTAACCGGGGAGCTGTTTTTT. It translates to CASSAPGTVTGELFF.

This chain connects TRBV18 to TRBJ1-5; 7 positions match TRBD1. Germline V CDR1 and CDR2: KGHSH, LQKENI. This CDR3 is built from 14 residues. V lost 2 bases, J lost 5 bases, and 3 bases stayed unmatched. CDR3 amino acids: CASSPDREDQPQHF. As DNA, the CDR3 is TGTGCCAGCTCACCAGACAGGGAAGATCAGCCCCAGCATTTT.

The CDR3 sequence is CASSLRLAASYEQYF. The DNA of the CDR3 is TGCGCCAGCAGCCTGAGGCTAGCGGCCTCCTACGAGCAGTACTTC. V is TRBV4-3 and J is TRBJ2-7; TRBD2 agrees at 7 bases. The CDR3 loop spans 15 amino acids. Germline V gene data show CDR1 as LGHNA and CDR2 as YSLEER. The V and J ends lost 4 bases and 0 bases, in that order; junction bases with no gene match: 6.

The chain joins TRBV28 to TRBJ2-6, with a tentative D call TRBD1 (6 bases). The CDR3 runs 17 residues. The V gene's germline CDR1 is MDHEN and CDR2 SYDVKM. V lost 3 bases and J 1 base, leaving 13 bases between the germline ends. The DNA for the CDR3 is TGTGCCAGCAGTTTTGGACAGTTCCTATCTGGGGCCAACGTCCTGACTTTC. Translated: CASSFGQFLSGANVLTF.

The genes are TRBV2 and TRBJ2-7; weak D call: TRBD1 (6 bases). The CDR3 runs to 15 residues. Germline values: CDR1 SNHLY, CDR2 FYNNEI. V shed 6 bases and J shed 0 bases, with 15 bases lying between them. CDR3 loop: CASRERQVPSYEQYF. The CDR3 DNA is TGTGCCAGCAGGGAAAGACAGGTCCCCTCCTACGAGCAGTACTTC.